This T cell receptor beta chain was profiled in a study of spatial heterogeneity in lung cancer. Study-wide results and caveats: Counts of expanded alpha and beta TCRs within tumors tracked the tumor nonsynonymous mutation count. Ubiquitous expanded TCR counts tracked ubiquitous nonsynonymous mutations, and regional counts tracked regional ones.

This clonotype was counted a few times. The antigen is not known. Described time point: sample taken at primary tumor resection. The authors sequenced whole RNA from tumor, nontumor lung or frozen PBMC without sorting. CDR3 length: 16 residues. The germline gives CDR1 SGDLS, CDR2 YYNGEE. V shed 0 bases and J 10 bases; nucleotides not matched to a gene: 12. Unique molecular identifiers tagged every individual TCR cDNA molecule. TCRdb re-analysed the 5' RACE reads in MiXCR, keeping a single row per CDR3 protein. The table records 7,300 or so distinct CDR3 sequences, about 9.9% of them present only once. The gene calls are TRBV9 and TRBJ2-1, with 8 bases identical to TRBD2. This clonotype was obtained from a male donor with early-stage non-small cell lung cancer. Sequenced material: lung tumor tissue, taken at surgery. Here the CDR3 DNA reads TGTGCCAGCAGCGTAGGGTATCTAGCGGGTGTTAAAGAGCAGTTCTTC. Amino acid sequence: CASSVGYLAGVKEQFF. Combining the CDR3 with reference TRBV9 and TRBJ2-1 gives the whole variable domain DSGVTQTPKHLITATGQRVTLRCSPRSGDLSVYWYQQSLDQGLQFLIQYYNGEERAKGNILERFSAQQFPDLHSELNLSSLELGDSALYFCASSVGYLAGVKEQFFGPGTRLTVL.